Listed below are T cell receptor beta chains from one sample, sequenced in a study of shared clonotypes between healthy human individuals. Only in-frame clones appear in the TCRdb table, and some are missing; sequencing was by immunoSEQ multiplex PCR. The sample holds about 500,000 clones, roughly three quarters seen once. Sequenced sample: PBMCs. The receptors stem from a woman in her thirties or forties in good health. Some clones in this sample may be carry-over from other donors' samples. Both conserved end residues are part of each CDR3. Each record gives: V gene, J gene, clone size, CDR3 length, D gene, CDR3 protein, CDR3 DNA. The D gene is left open where the match is weak. Where a row states a size, it is once, few, many or the class of an expanded clone; other rows omit it.

TRBV6-1	TRBJ2-5	.	14	TRBD2	CASSRAGVIETQYF	TGTGCCAGCTCCAGAGCGGGAGTGATAGAGACCCAGTACTTC
TRBV5-1	TRBJ2-7	.	16	.	CASSSDDGRLDYEQYF	TGCGCCAGCAGCTCGGATGACGGGCGGTTAGACTACGAGCAGTACTTC
TRBV5-8	TRBJ1-4	.	15	TRBD1	CASSSLGTGREKLFF	TGTGCCAGCAGCTCTCTAGGGACAGGAAGGGAAAAACTGTTTTTT
TRBV7-3	TRBJ2-3	.	16	TRBD2	CASSPRAGGGTASQYF	TGTGCCAGCAGCCCTCGGGCGGGGGGAGGTACCGCCTCGCAGTATTTT
TRBV30	TRBJ2-1	.	11	.	CASRTNNEQFF	TGTGCCTCCCGGACTAACAATGAGCAGTTCTTC
TRBV4-2	TRBJ2-2	.	13	.	CASSQGLAGELFF	TGTGCCAGCAGCCAGGGACTTGCCGGGGAGCTGTTTTTT
TRBV13	TRBJ2-5	.	17	TRBD2	CASSISGLAGGGETQYF	TGTGCCAGCAGTATTTCGGGACTAGCGGGAGGAGGAGAGACCCAGTACTTC
TRBV7-2	TRBJ1-3	once	15	.	CASSLEDISGNTIYF	TGTGCCAGCAGCTTAGAAGACATCTCTGGAAACACCATATATTTT
TRBV4-1	TRBJ2-1	many	16	TRBD2	CASSRTLAGNYNEQFF	TGCGCCAGCAGCCGGACACTAGCGGGGAACTACAATGAGCAGTTCTTC
TRBV30	TRBJ2-7	many	15	TRBD1	CAWSVQGLESYEQYF	TGTGCCTGGAGTGTACAGGGGCTAGAATCCTACGAGCAGTACTTC
TRBV30	TRBJ2-2	.	14	.	CAWKVSHFTGELFF	TGTGCCTGGAAGGTTTCACACTTCACCGGGGAGCTGTTTTTT
TRBV30	TRBJ2-5	.	14	TRBD1	CAWSGNRGAETQYF	TGTGCCTGGAGTGGGAACAGGGGGGCAGAGACCCAGTACTTC
TRBV18	TRBJ2-1	.	17	.	CASSPPRRVGAYNEQFF	TGTGCCAGCTCACCACCGCGTCGAGTGGGGGCCTACAATGAGCAGTTCTTC
TRBV30	TRBJ1-5	.	14	.	CAWSPLGLGQPQHF	TGTGCCTGGAGTCCCCTGGGGCTCGGTCAGCCCCAGCATTTT
TRBV27	TRBJ2-7	once	16	.	CASSPQGRGSYVEQYF	TGTGCCAGCAGTCCGCAGGGGAGGGGCTCCTATGTGGAGCAGTACTTC
TRBV30	TRBJ2-7	.	18	TRBD2	CACQRGLAGVPGSYEQYF	TGTGCCTGTCAAAGGGGACTAGCGGGAGTTCCCGGCTCCTACGAGCAGTACTTC
TRBV11-2	TRBJ2-7	.	16	TRBD2	CASSLTSGIYSYEQYF	TGTGCCAGCAGCTTGACTAGCGGGATTTACTCCTACGAGCAGTACTTC
TRBV5-8	TRBJ2-7	.	15	.	CASSYRDQGPYEQYF	TGTGCCAGCAGTTACCGGGACCAGGGCCCATACGAGCAGTACTTC
TRBV30	TRBJ2-1	.	15	TRBD2	CAWGGLAGARNEQFF	TGTGCCTGGGGGGGACTAGCGGGAGCCAGGAATGAGCAGTTCTTC
TRBV18	TRBJ2-1	.	16	.	CASSPSTGSSYNEQFF	TGTGCCAGCTCACCGTCGACAGGAAGCTCCTACAATGAGCAGTTCTTC
TRBV29-1	TRBJ2-1	few	13	.	CSVEPRWGNEQFF	TGCAGCGTCGAGCCCAGGTGGGGCAATGAGCAGTTCTTC
TRBV5-1	TRBJ2-1	.	14	TRBD2	CASSEGLPDNEQFF	TGCGCCAGCAGCGAGGGACTACCTGACAATGAGCAGTTCTTC
TRBV28	TRBJ2-3	.	13	TRBD1	CASRDRGTDTQYF	TGTGCCAGCCGGGACAGGGGAACAGATACGCAGTATTTT
TRBV5-4	TRBJ2-5	.	16	TRBD2	CASSLPLAGSEETQYF	TGTGCCAGCAGCTTGCCGCTAGCGGGATCGGAAGAGACCCAGTACTTC
TRBV19	TRBJ1-2	.	15	TRBD1	CASSIDATGNYGYTF	TGTGCCAGTAGTATAGATGCGACAGGGAACTATGGCTACACCTTC
TRBV9	TRBJ2-1	.	13	.	CASSVAMITEQFF	TGTGCCAGCAGCGTAGCGATGATCACTGAGCAGTTCTTC
TRBV4-1	TRBJ2-1	.	14	.	CASSQLNPGDEQFF	TGCGCCAGCAGCCAGCTTAATCCTGGGGATGAGCAGTTCTTC
TRBV6-1	TRBJ1-5	few	14	.	CASSAQYSNQPQHF	TGTGCCAGCAGTGCCCAGTATAGCAATCAGCCCCAGCATTTT
TRBV7-9	TRBJ2-7	.	15	.	CASSLVSTGGDEQYF	TGTGCCAGCAGCTTAGTGTCTACGGGCGGCGACGAGCAGTACTTC
TRBV5-1	TRBJ2-5	.	18	TRBD2	CASSLGGLAGGPQETQYF	TGCGCCAGCAGCTTGGGGGGACTAGCGGGAGGGCCTCAAGAGACCCAGTACTTC
TRBV7-9	TRBJ2-5	many	13	.	CASSLGTLGEQYF	TGTGCCAGCAGCTTAGGGACTTTGGGGGAGCAGTACTTC
TRBV6-5	TRBJ1-2	.	15	TRBD1	CASSYQRTGHYGYTF	TGTGCCAGCAGTTACCAAAGGACAGGGCACTATGGCTACACCTTC
TRBV28	TRBJ2-1	.	15	.	CASSSGGGDLGEQFF	TGTGCCAGCAGTTCGGGAGGGGGCGATTTGGGTGAGCAGTTCTTC
TRBV7-9	TRBJ1-2	.	15	TRBD1	CASTRLGNTGGGYTF	TGTGCCAGCACCCGCTTGGGGAACACAGGGGGTGGCTACACCTTC
TRBV4-2	TRBJ2-1	.	16	TRBD2	CASSQVSGASYNEQFF	TGTGCCAGCAGCCAAGTAAGCGGGGCCTCCTACAATGAGCAGTTCTTC
TRBV9	TRBJ2-5	.	13	TRBD2	CASSVVAGRTQYF	TGTGCCAGCAGCGTAGTAGCGGGAAGGACCCAGTACTTC
TRBV7-2	TRBJ2-7	.	14	.	CASIDRGGHYEQYF	TGTGCCAGCATCGACCGTGGGGGCCACTACGAGCAGTACTTC
TRBV7-2	TRBJ2-5	.	14	.	CASSLEGAQETQYF	TGTGCCAGCAGCCTGGAGGGTGCCCAAGAGACCCAGTACTTC
TRBV5-1	TRBJ2-1	.	16	TRBD2	CASSFKAGGLGNEQFF	TGCGCCAGCAGCTTCAAGGCGGGAGGGTTGGGCAATGAGCAGTTCTTC
TRBV4-3	TRBJ2-3	many	16	TRBD1	CASSPNPGTGSDTQYF	TGCGCCAGCAGCCCGAACCCCGGGACAGGGTCAGATACGCAGTATTTT
TRBV20-1	TRBJ2-5	.	11	.	CSALSASGFNF	TGCAGTGCTTTATCGGCCAGCGGGTTCAACTTC
TRBV5-1	TRBJ2-2	.	15	.	CASSLLASEGGELFF	TGCGCCAGCAGCTTGTTGGCTAGCGAGGGCGGGGAGCTGTTTTTT
TRBV27	TRBJ2-7	.	15	TRBD2	CASSFRRESHYEQYF	TGTGCCAGCAGTTTCCGGCGGGAGAGCCACTACGAGCAGTACTTC
TRBV4-2	TRBJ2-5	.	15	TRBD2	CASSRLSGSGETQYF	TGTGCCAGCAGCCGCCTTAGCGGGAGTGGGGAGACCCAGTACTTC
TRBV5-1	TRBJ2-3	.	21	.	CASSLKGLARWSSRSTATRYF	TGCGCCAGCAGCTTGAAAGGGCTAGCTAGGTGGTCCTCCCGCAGCACAGCTACGCGGTATTTT
TRBV27	TRBJ2-1	.	15	.	CASSKRPNFGGEQFF	TGTGCCAGCAGTAAAAGACCGAATTTCGGCGGTGAGCAGTTCTTC
TRBV6-1	TRBJ2-4	.	21	TRBD2	CASSEEVSTLRTRGAKNIQYF	TGTGCCAGCAGTGAAGAGGTCAGTACGCTTAGGACTAGGGGAGCCAAAAACATTCAGTACTTC
TRBV20-1	TRBJ1-2	.	11	.	CSERIREGYTF	TGCAGTGAAAGGATAAGAGAGGGCTACACCTTC
TRBV28	TRBJ2-7	.	14	.	CASSLGFSPYEQYF	TGTGCCAGCAGTTTAGGTTTCAGTCCCTACGAGCAGTACTTC
TRBV5-6	TRBJ2-3	.	17	.	CASSWGGGSPSTDTQYF	TGTGCCAGCAGCTGGGGGGGCGGGAGCCCAAGCACAGATACGCAGTATTTT
TRBV5-4	TRBJ2-7	.	15	TRBD2	CASSWGASGSYEQYF	TGTGCCAGCAGCTGGGGTGCTAGCGGCTCCTACGAGCAGTACTTC
TRBV28	TRBJ1-4	once	15	.	CASSLVGTSNEKLFF	TGTGCCAGCAGTTTGGTTGGTACATCTAATGAAAAACTGTTTTTT
TRBV7-6	TRBJ1-1	.	14	.	CASSLGGEGHEAFF	TGTGCCAGCAGCTTAGGAGGGGAGGGGCATGAGGCTTTCTTT
TRBV28	TRBJ1-2	.	16	.	CASSHPDMVDLNGYTF	TGTGCCAGCAGTCATCCCGACATGGTCGATCTAAATGGCTACACCTTC
TRBV15	TRBJ2-3	.	15	.	CATSRGDFLTDTQYF	TGTGCCACCAGCAGAGGGGACTTCCTCACAGATACGCAGTATTTT